This TCR beta chain was captured by sequencing in a study of molecular identifiers for immune sequencing clone quantification. TCRdb called the PCR reads again in MiXCR, with one record for every CDR3 protein. The repertoire holds 55,000 to 75,000 distinct CDR3 sequences, with around 20% as singletons. This clonotype was seen ten or more times. Its specificity is not known. The CDR3 spans 15 residues. V was pared by 5 bases and J by 3 bases, with 9 bases of the junction left unmatched. CDR1 SGHTA and CDR2 FQGNSA come from the germline V gene. The authors sorted naive CD8 T cells as CD8+CD4-CCR7+CD45RA+. The study, taken as a whole, reports: Effector cells had over 98% of their molecules in clones above 20 RNA copies, while naive cells had under 1%.

The J gene is TRBJ1-2, the V gene TRBV7-2; 7 positions agree with TRBD1. Material for sequencing was naive CD8+ T cells from blood, with Jurkat cell RNA spiked in. Subset here: FACS-sorted CD8+CD4-CCR7+CD45RA+ naive T cells. The source of this sequence is a human donor in good health. Some libraries in this study had Jurkat cell RNA spiked in. CDR3: CASSLPGQIYYGYTF. CDR3 bases: TGTGCCAGCAGCCTTCCGGGACAGATATACTATGGCTACACCTTC.